This passage covers 9 T cell receptor beta chains from one sample sequenced in a study of T cell responses to AZD1222 COVID-19 vaccine. Data came from immunoSEQ multiplex PCR; TCRdb stores just in-frame clones and leaves some out. The data hold some 150,000 clones, with about 89% observed a single time. Sequenced material: peripheral blood, taken on day 0 of AZD1222 vaccination. These receptors all come from an adult in good health.

V gene TRBV6-5 combines with J gene TRBJ2-7; 7 bases agree with TRBD2. Germline CDR1 is MNHEY and CDR2 is SVGAGI. The CDR3 loop spans 15 amino acids. The ends lost 8 bases at V and 0 bases at J; junction bases unmatched: 10. CDR3 nucleotides: TGTGCCAGCTGGGCAGGGAGGGATTCCTCCTACGAGCAGTACGTC. Its translation is CASWAGRDSSYEQYV.

V and J are TRBV7-2 and TRBJ2-3; TRBD1 matches at 10 bases. This CDR3 comprises 16 residues. The V segment lost 7 bases and the J segment 0 bases; nucleotides outside the gene matches: 7. Germline lookup yields CDR1 SGHTA and CDR2 FQGNSA. This chain's CDR3 is CASNPGTGVSTDTQYF. DNA of the CDR3: TGTGCCAGCAACCCCGGGACAGGGGTAAGCACAGATACGCAGTATTTT.

The chain links TRBV9 to TRBJ1-1; D perhaps matches TRBD1 (6 bases). This CDR3 is built from 15 residues. Germline assignment: CDR1 SGDLS and CDR2 YYNGEE. V was clipped by 2 bases and J by 0 bases, with 11 bases between them. CDR3 in DNA: TGTGCCAGCAGCGTGAGAGGGGGTCTGAACACTGAAGCTTTCTTT. This codes for CASSVRGGLNTEAFF.

This chain uses TRBV7-2 with TRBJ2-1; maybe TRBD1 (6 bases). The CDR3 contains 16 residues. CDR1 is SGHTA and CDR2 is FQGNSA in the germline V gene. V lost 5 bases and J 4 bases, leaving 18 bases between the germline ends. The CDR3 nucleotides read TGTGCCAGCAGCCCCCGACAAGTACAGGGATACAATGAGCAGTTCTTC. Residues: CASSPRQVQGYNEQFF. Full variable domain (outside the CDR3, taken from reference TRBV7-2 and TRBJ2-1): GAGVSQSPSNKVTEKGKDVELRCDPISGHTALYWYRQSLGQGLEFLIYFQGNSAPDKSGLPSDRFSAERTGGSVSTLTIQRTQQEDSAVYLCASSPRQVQGYNEQFFGPGTRLTVL.

The genes are TRBV9 and TRBJ1-4; the D gene is possibly TRBD1 (5 bases). The CDR3 consists of 13 residues. The germline gives CDR1 SGDLS, CDR2 YYNGEE. The V and J ends lost 5 bases and 7 bases respectively, with 12 bases between them. This chain's CDR3 is CASRGELSEKLFF. The CDR3 DNA follows: TGTGCCAGCAGAGGGGAATTGAGTGAAAAACTGTTTTTT.

This chain joins TRBV2 and TRBJ1-2; D possibly corresponds to TRBD1 (5 bases). Germline-derived CDR1 and CDR2 are SNHLY and FYNNEI. The length of the CDR3 is 13 residues. The V end lost 2 bases, the J end lost 5 bases, and 9 bases lay between the germline ends. The CDR3 nucleotides are TGTGCCAGCAGTGAAACAGACAGTTATGGCTACACCTTC. Its translation: CASSETDSYGYTF.

J is TRBJ2-7 and V is TRBV28, with 9 bases matching TRBD2. V dropped 7 bases and J dropped 5; count of bases not matched to a gene: 9. The CDR3 spans 14 residues. Looked up from germline, CDR1 is MDHEN and CDR2 is SYDVKM. In nucleotides, the CDR3 is TGTGCCAGCAAGGGGGCGGGAGGGATGAACGAGCAGTACTTC. This encodes CASKGAGGMNEQYF. The whole variable domain, remainder taken from reference TRBV28 and TRBJ2-7, is DVKVTQSSRYLVKRTGEKVFLECVQDMDHENMFWYRQDPGLGLRLIYFSYDVKMKEKGDIPEGYSVSREKKERFSLILESASTNQTSMYLCASKGAGGMNEQYFGPGTRLTVT.

The CDR3: CASSPQDINEQFF. CDR3 bases: TGTGCCAGCTCACCCCAGGACATAAATGAGCAGTTCTTC. J is TRBJ2-1 and V is TRBV18, with D perhaps matching TRBD1 (5 bases). Trimming left V 3 bases short and J 7 bases short, with 10 bases between. The CDR3 loop spans 13 amino acids. Germline values: CDR1 KGHSH, CDR2 LQKENI. Full variable domain (missing parts from reference TRBV18 and TRBJ2-1): NAGVMQNPRHLVRRRGQEARLRCSPMKGHSHVYWYRQLPEEGLKFMVYLQKENIIDESGMPKERFSAEFPKEGPSILRIQQVVRGDSAAYFCASSPQDINEQFFGPGTRLTVL.

The V call is TRBV7-9, the J call TRBJ1-4; no definite D call. Germline V gene lookup returns CDR1 SEHNR and CDR2 FQNEAQ (reference sequence). This CDR3 is 14 amino acids long. V was trimmed by 5 bases and J by 1 base, leaving 8 bases between them. The CDR3 nucleotides read TGTGCCAGCAGCCCGTTCGGAACTAATGAAAAACTGTTTTTT. Protein product: CASSPFGTNEKLFF. Full variable domain (rest looked up from reference TRBV7-9 and TRBJ1-4): DTGVSQNPRHKITKRGQNVTFRCDPISEHNRLYWYRQTLGQGPEFLTYFQNEAQLEKSRLLSDRFSAERPKGSFSTLEIQRTEQGDSAMYLCASSPFGTNEKLFFGSGTQLSVL.